A selection of T cell receptor beta chains follows, all from one sample in a study of blood T cells in healthy people across ages. TCRdb re-called the 5' RACE reads with MiXCR, one entry per CDR3 protein. The sample includes some 1.5 million distinct CDR3 sequences, under 30% of them seen just once. Sample: blood. These receptor sequences come from a woman in her twenties or thirties in good health. Each CDR3 is given with its conserved first and last residue. Each record gives: D gene, V gene, J gene, clone size, CDR3 protein, CDR3 DNA. D genes are given only for firm matches. Size is omitted from some rows. Given values are once, few, many or a class for expanded clones.

NA	TRBV21-1	TRBJ1-1	NA	CAKGNTEAFF	TGTGCCAAAGGGAACACTGAAGCTTTCTTT
NA	TRBV3-1	TRBJ2-7	NA	CVSSLLGPYEQYF	TGTGTCAGCAGCCTCCTAGGCCCCTACGAGCAGTACTTC
NA	TRBV6-6	TRBJ1-2	NA	CASSYGGGSNYGYTF	TGTGCCAGCAGTTACGGGGGAGGGTCGAACTATGGCTACACCTTC
NA	TRBV2	TRBJ2-1	few	CASSEEVDEQFF	TGTGCCAGCAGTGAAGAGGTTGATGAGCAGTTCTTC
TRBD1	TRBV29-1	TRBJ1-2	NA	CSVEGRVRGCYGYTF	TGCAGCGTTGAAGGAAGAGTCAGGGGGTGCTATGGCTACACCTTC
TRBD1	TRBV29-1	TRBJ2-7	many	CSVGGQGSYEQYF	TGCAGCGTTGGGGGACAGGGCTCCTACGAGCAGTACTTC
NA	TRBV5-6	TRBJ2-7	NA	CASSLRVAVLPGNEQYF	TGTGCCAGCAGCTTGCGGGTAGCGGTTCTTCCTGGGAATGAGCAGTACTTC
NA	TRBV27	TRBJ1-2	NA	CASSLLPTGYGYTF	TGTGCCAGCAGTTTATTGCCCACAGGGTATGGCTACACCTTC
TRBD2	TRBV19	TRBJ2-5	NA	CASSGIAGRQETQYF	TGTGCCAGTAGTGGAATAGCGGGACGTCAAGAGACCCAGTACTTC
NA	TRBV5-6	TRBJ2-1	many	CASSFGPLSLNEQFF	TGTGCCAGCAGCTTTGGTCCCCTGTCACTCAATGAGCAGTTCTTC
NA	TRBV6-5	TRBJ2-5	few	CASRRTSGWETQYF	TGTGCCAGCAGAAGGACCAGCGGATGGGAGACCCAGTACTTC
TRBD2	TRBV11-3	TRBJ2-3	once	CAGSWGLAGPTDTQYF	TGTGCCGGCAGCTGGGGACTAGCGGGACCCACAGATACGCAGTATTTT
NA	TRBV20-1	TRBJ1-4	NA	CSARDQGFGEKLFF	TGCAGTGCTAGAGATCAGGGGTTCGGGGAAAAACTGTTTTTT